This paragraph reports one T cell receptor (beta chain). Unmatched junction bases numbered 7, after V lost 1 base and J lost 2 bases. The CDR3 is made up of 16 amino acids. Per germline, CDR1 SGDLS and CDR2 YYNGEE. Using immunoSEQ multiplex PCR, the repertoire was profiled, and TCRdb retains in-frame clones only, with some absent. The sample consists of approximately 79,000 clones, just under 95% of them appearing once. These data come from a study of T cell changes during pregnancy in multiple sclerosis. The sequences come from peripheral blood, collected in the second trimester of pregnancy. This sequence originates from a female donor in good health, enrolled as a control in a pregnancy study. This chain joins TRBV9 and TRBJ1-1, with 8 bases identical to TRBD1. CDR3 loop: CASSVQDRAPNTEAFF. CDR3 in DNA: TGTGCCAGCAGCGTACAGGACAGGGCTCCTAACACTGAAGCTTTCTTT.